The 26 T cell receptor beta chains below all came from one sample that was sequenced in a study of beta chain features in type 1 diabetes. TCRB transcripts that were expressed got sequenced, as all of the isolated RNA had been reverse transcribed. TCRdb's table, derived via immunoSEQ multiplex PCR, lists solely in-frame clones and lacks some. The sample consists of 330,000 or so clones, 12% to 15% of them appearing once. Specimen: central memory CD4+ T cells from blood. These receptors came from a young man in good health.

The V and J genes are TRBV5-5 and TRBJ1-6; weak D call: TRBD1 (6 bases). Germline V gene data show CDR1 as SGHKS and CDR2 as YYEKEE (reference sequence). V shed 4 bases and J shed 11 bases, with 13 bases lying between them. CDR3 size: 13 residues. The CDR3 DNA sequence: TGTGCCAGCAGCGGCCCAGCAGGGGCACCCCTCCACTTT. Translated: CASSGPAGAPLHF.

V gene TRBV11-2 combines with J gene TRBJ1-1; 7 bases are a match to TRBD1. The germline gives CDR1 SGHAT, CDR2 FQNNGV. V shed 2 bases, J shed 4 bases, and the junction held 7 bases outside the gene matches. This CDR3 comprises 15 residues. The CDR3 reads CASSLRGGGGTEAFF. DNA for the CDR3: TGTGCCAGCAGCTTAAGAGGAGGGGGCGGCACTGAAGCTTTCTTT.

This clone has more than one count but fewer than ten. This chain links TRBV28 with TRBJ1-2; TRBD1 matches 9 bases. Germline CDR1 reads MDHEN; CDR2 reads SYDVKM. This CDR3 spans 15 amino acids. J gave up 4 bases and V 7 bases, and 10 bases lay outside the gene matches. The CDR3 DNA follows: TGTGCCAGCACACCGGGACAGGGAGGTATCTATGGCTACACCTTC. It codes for CASTPGQGGIYGYTF.

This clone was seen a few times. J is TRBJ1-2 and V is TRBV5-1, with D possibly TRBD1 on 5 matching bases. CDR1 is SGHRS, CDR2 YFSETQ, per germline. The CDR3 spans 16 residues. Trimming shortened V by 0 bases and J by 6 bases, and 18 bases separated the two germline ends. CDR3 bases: TGCGCCAGCAGCTTGGCCCAGGGTAACAGAGCCCATGGCTACACCTTC. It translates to CASSLAQGNRAHGYTF.

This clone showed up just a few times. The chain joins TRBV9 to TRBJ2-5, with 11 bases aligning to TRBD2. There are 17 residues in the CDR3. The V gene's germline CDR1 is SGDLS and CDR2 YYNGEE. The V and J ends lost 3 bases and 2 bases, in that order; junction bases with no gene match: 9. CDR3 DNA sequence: TGTGCCAGCAGCGACCGCGCGACTAGCGGGGCTCAAGAGACCCAGTACTTC. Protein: CASSDRATSGAQETQYF.

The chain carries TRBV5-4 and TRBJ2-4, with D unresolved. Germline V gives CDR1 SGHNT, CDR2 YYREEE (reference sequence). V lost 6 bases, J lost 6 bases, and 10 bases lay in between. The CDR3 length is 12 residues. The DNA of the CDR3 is TGTGCCAGCAAGTTTCGGCGAAACATTCAGTACTTC. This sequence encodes CASKFRRNIQYF.

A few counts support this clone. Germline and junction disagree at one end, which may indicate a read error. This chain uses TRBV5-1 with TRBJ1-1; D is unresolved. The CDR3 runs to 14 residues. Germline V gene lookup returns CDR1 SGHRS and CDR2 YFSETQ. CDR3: CASTLDLDDTEAFF. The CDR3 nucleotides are TGCGCCAGCACCTTGGACCTAGACGACACTGAAGCTTTCTTT.

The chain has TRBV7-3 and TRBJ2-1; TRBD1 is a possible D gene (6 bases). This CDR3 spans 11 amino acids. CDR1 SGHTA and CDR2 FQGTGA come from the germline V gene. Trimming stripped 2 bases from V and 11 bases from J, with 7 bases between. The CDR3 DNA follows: TGTGCCAGCAGCTTAGGACAGAAGCAGTTCTTC. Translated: CASSLGQKQFF.

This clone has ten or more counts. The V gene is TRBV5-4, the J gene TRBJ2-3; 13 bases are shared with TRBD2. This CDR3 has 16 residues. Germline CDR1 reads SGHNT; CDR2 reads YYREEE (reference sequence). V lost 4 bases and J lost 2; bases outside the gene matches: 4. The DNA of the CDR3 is TGTGCCAGCAGCATGGGACTAGCGGGGCCCACAGATACGCAGTATTTT. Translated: CASSMGLAGPTDTQYF.

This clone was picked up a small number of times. The CDR3 bases are TGTGCCAGCAGCTCTTCGACTAGCAGAAGCACAGATACGCAGTATTTT. Its translation is CASSSSTSRSTDTQYF. This chain joins TRBV5-4 and TRBJ2-3; 7 bases fit TRBD2. This CDR3 has 16 amino acids. V dropped 3 bases and J dropped 0; count of bases not matched to a gene: 7. CDR1 and CDR2 (germline): SGHNT, YYREEE (reference sequence).

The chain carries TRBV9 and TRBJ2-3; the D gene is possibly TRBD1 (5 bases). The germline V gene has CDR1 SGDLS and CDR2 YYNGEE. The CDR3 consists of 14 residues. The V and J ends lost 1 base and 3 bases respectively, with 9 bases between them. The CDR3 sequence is CASSVKGPTDTQYF. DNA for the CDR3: TGTGCCAGCAGCGTAAAGGGGCCTACAGATACGCAGTATTTT.

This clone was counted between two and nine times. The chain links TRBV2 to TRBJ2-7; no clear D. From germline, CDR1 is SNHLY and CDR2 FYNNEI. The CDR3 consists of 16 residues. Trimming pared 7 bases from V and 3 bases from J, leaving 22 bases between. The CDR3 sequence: CASKGKAGGIGYEQYF. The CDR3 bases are TGTGCCAGCAAGGGTAAGGCAGGCGGAATCGGCTACGAGCAGTACTTC.

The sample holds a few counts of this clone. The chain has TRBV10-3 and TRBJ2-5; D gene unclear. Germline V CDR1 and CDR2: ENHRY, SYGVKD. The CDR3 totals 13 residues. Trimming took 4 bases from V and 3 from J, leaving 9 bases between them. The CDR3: CAISVAEEETQYF. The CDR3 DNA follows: TGTGCCATCAGTGTTGCGGAAGAAGAGACCCAGTACTTC.

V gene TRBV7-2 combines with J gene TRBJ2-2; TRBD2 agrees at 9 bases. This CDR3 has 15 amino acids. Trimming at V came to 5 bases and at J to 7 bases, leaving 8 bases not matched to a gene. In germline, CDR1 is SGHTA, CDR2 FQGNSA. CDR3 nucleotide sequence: TGTGCCAGCAGCAGACTAGCGGCCGACCGCGGGGAGCTGTTTTTT. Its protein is CASSRLAADRGELFF. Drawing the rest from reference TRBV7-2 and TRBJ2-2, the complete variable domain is GAGVSQSPSNKVTEKGKDVELRCDPISGHTALYWYRQSLGQGLEFLIYFQGNSAPDKSGLPSDRFSAERTGGSVSTLTIQRTQQEDSAVYLCASSRLAADRGELFFGEGSRLTVL.

CDR3 region: CAISEGTETQYF. The CDR3 DNA sequence: TGTGCCATCAGTGAGGGGACGGAGACCCAGTACTTC. V and J are TRBV10-3 and TRBJ2-5; D assignment may be TRBD1 or TRBD2 (5 bases each). The V end was cut by 2 bases, the J end by 5 bases, with 6 bases between. The CDR3 contains 12 residues. Germline V gene sequence: CDR1 ENHRY, CDR2 SYGVKD.

The CDR3 DNA reads TGTGCCAGCAGCGACCCGAGAGTTGGGGGTGAAGCTTTCTTT. This gives the protein CASSDPRVGGEAFF. V and J are TRBV21-1 and TRBJ1-1. TRBV21-1 is recorded as a pseudogene. This CDR3 comprises 14 residues.

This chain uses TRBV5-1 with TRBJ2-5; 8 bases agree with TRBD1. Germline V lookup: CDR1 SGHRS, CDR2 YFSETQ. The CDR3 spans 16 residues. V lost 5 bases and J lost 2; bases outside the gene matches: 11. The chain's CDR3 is CASSSAPGTGQETQYF. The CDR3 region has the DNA TGCGCCAGCAGTTCCGCCCCCGGGACAGGTCAAGAGACCCAGTACTTC.

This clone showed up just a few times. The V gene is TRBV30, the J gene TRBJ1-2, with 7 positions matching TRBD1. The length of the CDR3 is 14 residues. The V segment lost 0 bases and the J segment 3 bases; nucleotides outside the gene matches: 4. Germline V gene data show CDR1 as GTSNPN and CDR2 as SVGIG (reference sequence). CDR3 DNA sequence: TGTGCCTGGAGTGTACAGGGGACGTACTATGGCTACACCTTC. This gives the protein CAWSVQGTYYGYTF.

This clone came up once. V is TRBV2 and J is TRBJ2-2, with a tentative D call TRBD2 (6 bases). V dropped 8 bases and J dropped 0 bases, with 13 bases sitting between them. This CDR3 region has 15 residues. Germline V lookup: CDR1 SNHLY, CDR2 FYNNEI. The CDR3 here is CASSSEMTNTGELFF. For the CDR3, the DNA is TGTGCCAGCTCTAGCGAGATGACGAACACCGGGGAGCTGTTTTTT.

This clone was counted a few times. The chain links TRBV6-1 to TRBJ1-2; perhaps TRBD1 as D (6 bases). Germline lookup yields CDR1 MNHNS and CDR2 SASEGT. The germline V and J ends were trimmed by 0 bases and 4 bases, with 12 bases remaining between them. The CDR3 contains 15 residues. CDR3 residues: CASSEALGQFYGYTF. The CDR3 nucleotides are TGTGCCAGCAGTGAAGCGCTTGGACAGTTCTATGGCTACACCTTC.

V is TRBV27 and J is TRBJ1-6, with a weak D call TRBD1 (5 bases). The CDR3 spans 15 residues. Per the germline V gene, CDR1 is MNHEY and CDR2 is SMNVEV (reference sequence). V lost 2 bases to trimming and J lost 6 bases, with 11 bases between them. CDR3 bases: TGTGCCAGCAGTTTAACAGGAGTTGGTAATTCACCCCTCCACTTT. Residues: CASSLTGVGNSPLHF.

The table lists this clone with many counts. CDR3 nucleotide sequence: TGTGCCAGCACCCCTCCCCGGGAGGGCCGGAATGAGCAGTTCTTC. Translation gives CASTPPREGRNEQFF. This chain uses TRBV7-9 with TRBJ2-1, with TRBD2 matching 8 bases. From germline, CDR1 is SEHNR and CDR2 FQNEAQ (reference sequence). The CDR3 loop spans 15 amino acids. J was trimmed by 7 bases and V by 7 bases; bases with no gene match: 12.

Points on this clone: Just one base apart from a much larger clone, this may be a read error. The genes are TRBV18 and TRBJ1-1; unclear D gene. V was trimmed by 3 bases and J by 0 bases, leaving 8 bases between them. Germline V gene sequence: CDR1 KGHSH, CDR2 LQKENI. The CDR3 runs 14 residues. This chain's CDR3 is CASSPQQLNTEAFF. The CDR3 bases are TGTGCCAGCTCACCGCAACAACTGAACACTGAAGCTTTCTTT.

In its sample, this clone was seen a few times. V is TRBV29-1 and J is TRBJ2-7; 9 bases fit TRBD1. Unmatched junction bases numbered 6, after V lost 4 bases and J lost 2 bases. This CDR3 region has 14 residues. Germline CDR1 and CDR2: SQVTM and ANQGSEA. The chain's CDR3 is CSVARGTGTYEQYF. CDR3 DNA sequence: TGCAGCGTTGCACGTGGGACAGGGACCTACGAGCAGTACTTC.

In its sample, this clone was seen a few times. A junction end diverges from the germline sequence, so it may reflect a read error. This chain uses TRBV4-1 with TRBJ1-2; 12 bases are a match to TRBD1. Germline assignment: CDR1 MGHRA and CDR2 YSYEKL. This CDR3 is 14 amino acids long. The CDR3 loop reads CASSQAGTGGGYTF. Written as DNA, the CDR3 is TGTGCCAGCAGCCAAGCCGGGACAGGGGGCGGCTACACCTTC.

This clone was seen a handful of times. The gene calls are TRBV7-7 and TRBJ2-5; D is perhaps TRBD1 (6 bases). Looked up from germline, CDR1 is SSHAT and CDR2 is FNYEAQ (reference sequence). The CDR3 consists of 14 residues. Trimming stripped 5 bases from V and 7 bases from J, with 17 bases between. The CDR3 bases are TGTGCCAGCAGCCCTTCACAGGGCTTCGGGACCCAGTACTTC. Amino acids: CASSPSQGFGTQYF.